This T cell receptor beta chain was captured in a study of cytomegalovirus exposure and HLA in healthy donors (TCRdb year 2017). For the study in its entirety: In an earlier analysis of some 610 of the donors, 250 to 350 Gb of sequence data and about 110 million unique TCR beta sequences from about 180 million T cells were reported. An early release covering 550 to 700 HLA-typed donors comprised about 320 gigabases of sequencing data and tens of millions of unique TCR sequences. Of the roughly 400 genotyped donors, approximately 81% were placed in the genetic ancestry cluster associated with self-reported Caucasian donors. The aim of the study was to test whether cataloging public T cell receptors could identify signatures of past pathogen exposure. The study profiled the T cell repertoires of 500 to 800 subjects by immunosequencing and related them to cytomegalovirus serostatus. A separate validation cohort of about 110 different subjects was used in addition to the approximately 700-subject first cohort. High-throughput TCR immunosequencing, statistical association of individual TCRs with disease status, and machine learning were combined to predict cytomegalovirus infection status. To study patterns of TCR occurrence, a later analysis re-analyzed previously published TCR beta repertoires from 700 or so donors and added high-resolution HLA genotyping. Rather than using new phenotypic data, the later analysis identified candidate immune exposures from TCR beta sequences and from how often those sequences occurred across donors. In an earlier analysis of 500 to 650 of the donors, high-throughput TCR beta sequencing was used to judge whether each TCR beta V gene segment behaved as functional or pseudogenic. Donor age, sex, ethnicity and CMV serostatus were compiled together with the repertoire data. A later genetic analysis took genome-wide SNP genotypes for about 55% of the 666 donors and used that subset as a discovery cohort. Every discovery cohort repertoire had been produced on one sequencing platform. Class I and class II HLA loci were covered by the typing at four-digit resolution. Typing coverage differed by locus: A, B, C, DRB1 and DQB1 were typed in roughly 620-640 donors, DQA1 in 522, DPA1 in 606, and DPB1 in 450 to 490. About five DR-DQ haplotypes were treated as single units for association and clustering because of strong linkage in the cohort. Across 300 to 400 genotyped donors of the cohort, an average of about 240,000 unique TCR beta nucleotide sequences per donor were sequenced, and around 19% of those sequences were non-productive. Paper-wide results and their limitations: A later analysis associated around 16,000 TCR beta sequences with specific HLA alleles at a false discovery rate of 0.05. A cluster of highly shared sequence variants was judged likely to represent a technical artifact of the sequencing pipeline. Because the 87-base-pair reads could not distinguish some IMGT-functional V segments, including TRBV6-2 and TRBV6-3, those segments were excluded. In a later genetic analysis, fewer N-insertions in productive TCRs were reported among donors in an Asian-associated ancestry cluster than the approximately 710-donor mean. A later analysis reported that several top co-occurrence clusters appeared linked to parvovirus B19, influenza, CMV and Epstein-Barr virus. In a later analysis, HLA-associated TCR beta chains showed more clonal expansion and lower generation probabilities than non-associated chains that were equally common. In this cohort, only TCR beta chains were sequenced, and detectable features were limited by the absence of alpha or paired-chain data. Because HLA typing was missing for some donors at each locus, association tests included only the typed subset. For the cohort, immune exposure information was limited to CMV serostatus. Most CMV-associated TCR beta chains appeared to be HLA-restricted in a later analysis, and the HLA associations seemed to be driven largely by CMV exposure. In vitro tests confirmed that a few of the cytomegalovirus-associated TCR beta chains recognize cytomegalovirus antigens. According to the authors, the approach could potentially be generalized to other disease states and immunological phenotypes. The study listed 164 TCR beta chains as associated with cytomegalovirus. Across donors, most TCR sequences were observed very rarely, whereas some public TCRs were present in many individuals. In an earlier analysis of roughly 560 of the donors, most TCR beta V segments were observed in productive rearrangements about 87% or about 30% of the time, broadly matching IMGT annotations. The presence/absence analyses assumed that sequencing depth was roughly uniform across donors, and that assumption may not be true. In a later analysis, TCR association rates were found to vary across HLA loci, with the most associated TCRs seen for DRB1 alleles and the fewest for HLA-C alleles. Cytomegalovirus status was reported to be diagnosed by the classifier with high specificity and sensitivity in both the original and validation cohorts. Strong co-occurrence of HLA alleles, especially DR and DQ, made assigning TCR associations to individual alleles difficult. A further reported finding was that TCR beta sequences accurately predicted the HLA-A and HLA-B alleles for most subjects in the first cohort. An association between a missense DCLRE1C variant and V-gene and J-gene trimming of TCR beta chains was found in a later genetic analysis and replicated in an independent cohort. Because counts were too low, some 17 rarely observed V segments, including chromosome 9 orphons, were excluded from the earlier analysis of some 590 of the donors. Correlated functional status among segregating V segments might reflect linkage disequilibrium, but an unknown experimental factor could not be ruled out.

The cohort consisted of 670 or so healthy bone marrow donors. All cohort members were sampled while nominally healthy, although unrecorded immune exposures were likely present. The donor tested CMV seronegative, placing the donor among the 350 or so seronegative members of the cohort. A peripheral blood sample was provided by each donor, and peripheral blood mononuclear cells were used for TCR beta sequencing. The Qiagen DNeasy Blood Extraction Kit was used to extract genomic DNA from the blood cell samples. Libraries were constructed by the immunoSEQ multiplex PCR assay. For the multiplex PCR, a mixture combining 60 forward primers for TCR Vbeta segments and 13 reverse primers for TCR Jbeta segments was used. A multiplex PCR assay on genomic DNA amplified the CDR3 region of rearranged TCR beta genes. The amplified TCR beta libraries were sequenced on the Illumina HiSeq System as 87-base-pair reads. Per the source publication's procedure: A later analysis tallied 75 million to 95 million unique TCR beta chains across the approximately 670 repertoires, and about 10 million of those chains were shared by two or more donors. Raw reads were error-corrected and collapsed into unique sequences with a nearest-neighbor algorithm that merged closely related sequences to remove PCR and sequencing errors. To assign V, D and J gene segments, CDR3 sequences were aligned to IMGT reference sequences. For a sequence to be retained, a match of at least six nucleotides was required to both a V gene segment and a J gene segment. A rearrangement counted as productive if the CDR3 had no stop codons and remained in frame with V and J, and every other rearrangement counted as non-productive. CDR3 was defined by IMGT convention, running from the second conserved V-encoded cysteine to the conserved J-encoded phenylalanine. The earlier analysis of more than 450 of the donors excluded sequences that lacked an unambiguous match to a single V gene segment. In an earlier analysis of 450 to 700 of the donors, V segments were called functional above 56.7% productive rearrangements and were called segregating when the between-donor standard deviation exceeded 5%. A statistical classification framework was developed to diagnose cytomegalovirus status using the catalog of TCR beta chain sequences. A later analysis assigned V and J genes by comparing TCR nucleotide sequences with IMGT/GENE-DB human TR gene sequences. The TCRdist pipeline was used in a later analysis to assign CDR3 sequences and most-parsimonious VDJ recombination scenarios. In a later analysis, every TCR beta chain was defined by the combination of its CDR3 amino acid sequence and its V-gene family, and reads without a unique V-gene family were dropped. As a way to deal with suspected cross-contamination and a sequencing artifact, a later analysis dropped roughly 620 nucleotide sequences that were highly shared and had low generation probability. In a later analysis, a clonal expansion index was calculated for each public chain from normalized within-repertoire ranks of inferred template counts. Generation probabilities in a later analysis came from a VDJ recombination model fitted to out-of-frame rearrangements, and those results were checked against IGoR. In a later analysis, hypergeometric tests were used to score TCR-TCR, TCR-HLA and TCR-CMV co-occurrence, with a repertoire-size bias correction applied to TCR pairs. False discovery rates were estimated in a later analysis by permuting HLA or CMV assignments 20 times. In a later analysis, co-occurring TCRs were grouped with DBSCAN, and TCRdist sequence similarity was added when clustering was performed within HLA-allele-positive subsets. Repertoires with fewer than 30,000 or more than 120,000 public chains were left out of co-occurrence clustering, as were about 5 repertoires with anomalous nucleotide sharing. Drawn from immuneACCESS, this table holds only the in-frame rearrangements with V and J called that TCRdb kept. Clones are partly lost; checked studies trace under half to an unresolved V gene and leave the rest unexplained. V and J calls and clone size follow that table, whereas D and trimming were derived from the DNA. The sample table contains 100,000 to 150,000 clones; only one count was recorded for roughly four fifths of them. The top ten clonotypes cover 1.8% of the sample.

CDR1 and CDR2 are drawn from the germline V gene (reference sequence): LNHDA, SQIVND. The CDR3 runs 14 amino acids, cysteine and phenylalanine included. Only the CDR3 DNA stays, 42 bases, in frame from base 1. Trimming at the junction amounts to 5 bases on V and 0 bases on J, and the germline ends lie 5 bases apart. About this clone itself: There is no known antigen for this receptor. No base-level quality is on record; no much larger clone is a single base apart.

The specimen was PBMCs. The source is a man between 18 and 29 years old in good health and CMV-seronegative. Recombination linked TRBV19 to TRBJ1-6, with no D gene named confidently. This receptor carries the CDR3 CASSFVSYNSPLHF. The DNA reads as follows: TGTGCCAGTAGTTTCGTCTCCTATAATTCACCCCTCCACTTT.